This T cell receptor (beta chain) was sequenced in a study of shared clonotypes between healthy human individuals. Study results and caveats: Sharing across several donors was seen in 4% to 6.5% of naive CD4 clonotypes.

Note on this clone: The antigen is undetermined.

Germline assignment: CDR1 MNHNY and CDR2 SVGAGI (reference sequence). V was shortened by 4 bases and J by 7 bases, with 16 bases between the two germline ends. CDR3 length: 14 amino acids. Produced via immunoSEQ multiplex PCR; TCRdb's table is partial and in-frame only. This sample carries approximately 1.5 million clones, around 98.5% of them seen once, and the ten largest clones take around 0.33%. The chain combines TRBV6-6 with TRBJ1-2, with D maybe TRBD1 (6 bases). The TCR comes from a man under 40 in good health. Input material: naive CD4+ T cells sorted from blood. Described subset: CD45RA+ positively selected. The CDR3 coding sequence is TGTGCCAGCAGTTTAGGACAGAGGCTAGGTGGCTACACCTTC. It yields the protein CASSLGQRLGGYTF.